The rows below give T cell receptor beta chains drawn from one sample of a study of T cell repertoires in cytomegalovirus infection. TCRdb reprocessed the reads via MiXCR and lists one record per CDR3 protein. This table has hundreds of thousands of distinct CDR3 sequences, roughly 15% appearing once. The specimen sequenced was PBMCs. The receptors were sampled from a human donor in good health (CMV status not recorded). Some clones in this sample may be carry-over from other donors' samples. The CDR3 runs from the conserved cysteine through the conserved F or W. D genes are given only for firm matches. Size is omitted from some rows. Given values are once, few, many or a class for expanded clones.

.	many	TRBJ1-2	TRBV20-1	TGCAGTGCCTTCAACAGAGCTAACTATGGCTACACCTTC	CSAFNRANYGYTF
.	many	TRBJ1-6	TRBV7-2	TGTGCCAGCAGCTTAGTTTTCCGGACCGGGTCACCCCTCCACTTT	CASSLVFRTGSPLHF
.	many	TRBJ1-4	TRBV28	TGTGCCAGCAGTCCACAGGGTGTTGAAAAACTGTTTTTT	CASSPQGVEKLFF
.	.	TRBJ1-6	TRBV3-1	TGTGCCAGCGGCCCATCACCCCTCCACTTT	CASGPSPLHF
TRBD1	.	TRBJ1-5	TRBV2	TGTGCCAGCGGGACAGAATTCAATCAGCCCCAGCATTTT	CASGTEFNQPQHF
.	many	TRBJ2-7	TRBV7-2	TGTGCCAGCAGCTTAATTGTGGGTGGGCAGTACTTC	CASSLIVGGQYF
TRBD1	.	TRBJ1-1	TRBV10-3	TGTGCCATCAGGCAGGGGGACACTGTAGCTTTCTTT	CAIRQGDTVAFF
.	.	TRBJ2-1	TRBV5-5	TGTGCCAGCAGCCCGACCGACAGGTTGGACGATGAGCAGTTCTTC	CASSPTDRLDDEQFF
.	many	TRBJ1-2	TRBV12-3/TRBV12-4	TGTGCCAGCAGCAGACAGGTTCCATCCGTAAGTGGTGGCTACACCTTC	CASSRQVPSVSGGYTF
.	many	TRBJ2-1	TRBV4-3	TGCGCCAGCAGCCAAGCAAACTGGCGAAATGAGCAGTTCTTC	CASSQANWRNEQFF
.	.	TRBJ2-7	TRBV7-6	TGTGCCAGCAGCTTAACGGGCCTGGAGCAGTACTTC	CASSLTGLEQYF
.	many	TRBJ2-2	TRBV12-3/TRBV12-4	TGTGCCAGCAGTTTCGCAGGGCGAAACACCGGGGAGCTGTTTTTT	CASSFAGRNTGELFF
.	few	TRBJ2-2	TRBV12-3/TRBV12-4	TGTGCCAGCACCCCCGTGGGGAACACCGGGGAGCTGTTTTTT	CASTPVGNTGELFF
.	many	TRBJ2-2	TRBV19	TGTGCCAGTACCGCCGCAGGTCTTAGAGGGGAGCTGTTTTTT	CASTAAGLRGELFF
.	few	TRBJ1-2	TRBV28	TGTGCCAGCAGTTCTGGACAACCTAGTTCTTATGGCTACACCTTC	CASSSGQPSSYGYTF
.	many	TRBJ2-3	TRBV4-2	TGTGCCAGCAGCCAAGAGACTTTCGCCGGGGCCAGCAATACGCAGTATTTT	CASSQETFAGASNTQYF